A selection of T cell receptor beta chains follows, all from one sample in a study of T cells in Graves' hyperthyroidism and ophthalmopathy. From the multiplex PCR reads, TCRdb called clonotypes with MiXCR, one entry per CDR3 protein. The sample records over 300,000 distinct CDR3 sequences, more than 11% being singletons. Sequenced: blood. Receptor source: a woman aged 55-69 years with Graves' hyperthyroidism. CDR3s include the opening cysteine and the closing phenylalanine or tryptophan. The D gene is left open where the match is weak. Some rows have no size entry. The others give once, few or many, or a class for an expanded clone.

d_call	j_call	clone_size	v_call	cdr3_nt	cdr3_aa
TRBD2	TRBJ2-1	few	TRBV29-1	TGCAGCTCCGCCCAGCGGGATTCCTACAATGAGCAGTTCTTC	CSSAQRDSYNEQFF
TRBD1	TRBJ1-4	many	TRBV20-1	TGCAGTGCTAGAGAACAGGGGGCTGAAAAACTGTTTTTT	CSAREQGAEKLFF
TRBD1	TRBJ1-5	.	TRBV27	TGTGCCAGCAGTTTATTCGGACAGGGGGCAGGTCAGCCCCAGCATTTT	CASSLFGQGAGQPQHF
.	TRBJ2-2	.	TRBV6-2/TRBV6-3	TGTGCCAGCACCCAGCAGACTACCCGCACCGGGGAGCTGTTTTTT	CASTQQTTRTGELFF
TRBD1	TRBJ1-3	few	TRBV7-3	TGTGCCAGCAGCGACGGACAGGGGAGTGGAAACACCATATATTTT	CASSDGQGSGNTIYF
TRBD2	TRBJ2-2	many	TRBV6-1	TGTGCCAGCAGCCTTAGCGGGAGGGCCCCCGGGGAGCTGTTTTTT	CASSLSGRAPGELFF
TRBD1	TRBJ2-3	.	TRBV27	TGTGCCAGCAGTTTCACACTAAGGACAGGGGTGGAAGATACGCAGTATTTT	CASSFTLRTGVEDTQYF
TRBD2	TRBJ2-2	.	TRBV11-3	TGTGCCAGCAGCTTAGGGCGGTTCGGGCTAGCGGTCACCGGGGAGCTGTTTTTT	CASSLGRFGLAVTGELFF
.	TRBJ2-3	many	TRBV7-9	TGTGCCAGCAGCTTCTTAGGGGTCACAGATACGCAGTATTTT	CASSFLGVTDTQYF
.	TRBJ1-1	many	TRBV3-1	TGTGCCAGCAGCCAAGGTCCCGGTTTTGCCGGAGGCGCAGCTTTCTTT	CASSQGPGFAGGAAFF
.	TRBJ2-3	.	TRBV5-5	TGTGCCAGCAGATCTGACCCCTCCCACAGCACAGATACGCAGTATTTT	CASRSDPSHSTDTQYF
.	TRBJ2-7	many	TRBV2	TGTGCCAGCAGCGCAGGGGGGCTCCGCTACGAGCAGTACTTC	CASSAGGLRYEQYF
TRBD2	TRBJ2-1	many	TRBV19	TGTGCCAGTAGTATAGGGCGGGAGAGATCCTACAATGAGCAGTTCTTC	CASSIGRERSYNEQFF
TRBD2	TRBJ2-5	many	TRBV7-2	TGTGCCAGCAGCTTGGGTCTCCCGGGACTATTGGAGACCCAGTACTTC	CASSLGLPGLLETQYF
.	TRBJ2-5	.	TRBV7-9	TGTGCCAGCAAGGGGACTCGCCAAGAGACCCAGTACTTC	CASKGTRQETQYF
TRBD2	TRBJ2-3	many	TRBV10-3	TGTGCCATCAGTGACCTGACTAGCGGGAGTCAGGGCACAGATACGCAGTATTTT	CAISDLTSGSQGTDTQYF
.	TRBJ2-3	few	TRBV19	TGTGCCAGTAGTATTAGTTTCGGGAGCACAGATACGCAGTATTTT	CASSISFGSTDTQYF
.	TRBJ1-1	many	TRBV24-1	TGTGCCACCAGTGATTTGCTGAACACTGAAGCTTTCTTT	CATSDLLNTEAFF
.	TRBJ2-1	.	TRBV19	TGTGCCAGTAGTATTAGACAGAGAGTCTACAATGAGCAGTTCTTC	CASSIRQRVYNEQFF
TRBD2	TRBJ2-2	few	TRBV27	TGTGCCAGCAGGCCTACCAGACTAGCGGGGATAGCCGGGGAGCTGTTTTTT	CASRPTRLAGIAGELFF
.	TRBJ1-3	.	TRBV6-6	TGTGCCAGCAGTTACTCCCTTTTGGCCGGAAACACCATATATTTT	CASSYSLLAGNTIYF
.	TRBJ2-1	many	TRBV6-2/TRBV6-3	TGTGCCAGCAGCCCCCATCACTCCTACAATGAGCAGTTCTTC	CASSPHHSYNEQFF
.	TRBJ1-1	.	TRBV27	TGTGCCACCAGTCGCGCAGGGGTTATGAACACTGAAGCTTTCTTT	CATSRAGVMNTEAFF
.	TRBJ1-1	.	TRBV6-2/TRBV6-3	TGTGCCAGCAGTGACGGGACACCATTTTACGCTTTCTTT	CASSDGTPFYAFF
.	TRBJ2-7	many	TRBV4-1	TGCGCCAGCAGCCACAATCTAGCGTCTCCCTACGAGCAGTACTTC	CASSHNLASPYEQYF
TRBD1	TRBJ2-2	.	TRBV5-6	TGTGCCAGCAGCGAAACAGGGGGCCCAACCGGGGAGCTGTTTTTT	CASSETGGPTGELFF
TRBD1	TRBJ2-5	many	TRBV20-1	TGCAGTGCTCAACAGGGGGGTTGGGTGGGAGAGACCCAGTACTTC	CSAQQGGWVGETQYF
.	TRBJ2-3	.	TRBV30	TGTGCCTGGAGTGCTAGGGTAGTCGCAGATACGCAGTATTTT	CAWSARVVADTQYF
TRBD1	TRBJ1-1	few	TRBV6-1	TGTGCCACCACAGGGGGTTTTTTGGCTTTCTTT	CATTGGFLAFF
TRBD1	TRBJ1-2	few	TRBV27	TGTGCCAGCAGTTTAGGAGGGGGCGCGTTAGGCGGCTACACCTTC	CASSLGGGALGGYTF
.	TRBJ2-3	few	TRBV7-3	TGTGCCAGCAGCTCTAGAGGGCAAACGCAGTATTTT	CASSSRGQTQYF
.	TRBJ1-2	many	TRBV12-3/TRBV12-4	TGTGCCAGCAGTTTATTTCTCAAATGGGGCTATGGCTACACCTTC	CASSLFLKWGYGYTF
TRBD1	TRBJ2-3	medium-sized	TRBV7-9	TGTGCCAGCAGCCCCAGGGGGCCCGATACGCAGTATTTT	CASSPRGPDTQYF
TRBD2	TRBJ2-2	.	TRBV19	TGTGCCAGTACGGCACTAGCGGGCACCGGGGAGCTGTTTTTT	CASTALAGTGELFF
.	TRBJ1-6	.	TRBV5-5	TGTGCCAGCAGCTACCGGGGCGGCCCCTCCTATAATTCACCCCTCCACTTT	CASSYRGGPSYNSPLHF
TRBD2	TRBJ2-3	many	TRBV30	TGTGCCTGGACCGTAGCGGGGATCAACACAGATACGCAGTATTTT	CAWTVAGINTDTQYF
.	TRBJ2-3	many	TRBV6-1	TGTGCCAGCAGCTTACGGACTGCAAGCACAGATACGCAGTATTTT	CASSLRTASTDTQYF
.	TRBJ2-7	many	TRBV20-1	TGCAGTGCTAGTCGGCAGATCCTTACCCGCGAGCAGTACTTC	CSASRQILTREQYF
.	TRBJ1-5	few	TRBV19	TGTGCCAGTGGTCCCTTCAATCAGCCCCAGCATTTT	CASGPFNQPQHF
.	TRBJ2-4	many	TRBV11-3	TGTGCCAGCAGCAGGGAGAGAAGGGGCATTCAGTACTTC	CASSRERRGIQYF
TRBD2	TRBJ2-7	.	TRBV30	TGTGCCTGGAGTCGGACTAGCGGGAGGTCGTACGAGCAGTACTTC	CAWSRTSGRSYEQYF
TRBD1	TRBJ2-7	many	TRBV28	TGTGCCAGCAGTCGGTACAGGGGATTCCCCTACGAGCAGTACTTC	CASSRYRGFPYEQYF
TRBD2	TRBJ2-3	many	TRBV28	TGTGCCAGCAGCCTAGGCCTAACGGGAGGGGGCACAGATACGCAGTATTTT	CASSLGLTGGGTDTQYF
.	TRBJ1-1	many	TRBV7-9	TGTGCCAGCAGCCAGCCAGGGCACACTGAAGCTTTCTTT	CASSQPGHTEAFF
TRBD2	TRBJ2-1	many	TRBV11-1	TGTGCCAGCAGCTTAATGGGGCTAGCGGGAGCCAATGAGCAGTTCTTC	CASSLMGLAGANEQFF
TRBD2	TRBJ2-1	few	TRBV27	TGTGCCAGCAGCCCCTGGAGCGGGAGGGGGAACAATGAGCAGTTCTTC	CASSPWSGRGNNEQFF